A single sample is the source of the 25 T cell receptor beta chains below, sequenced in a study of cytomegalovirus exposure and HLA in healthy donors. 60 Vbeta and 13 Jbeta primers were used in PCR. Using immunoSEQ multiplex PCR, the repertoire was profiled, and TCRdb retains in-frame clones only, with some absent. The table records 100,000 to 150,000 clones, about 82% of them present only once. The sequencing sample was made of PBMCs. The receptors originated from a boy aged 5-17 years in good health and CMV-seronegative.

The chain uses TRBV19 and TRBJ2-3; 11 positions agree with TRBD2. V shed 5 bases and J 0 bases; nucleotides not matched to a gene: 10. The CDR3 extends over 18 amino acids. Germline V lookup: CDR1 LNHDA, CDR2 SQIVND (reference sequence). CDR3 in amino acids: CASSSTSGRGWSTDTQYF. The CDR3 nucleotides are TGTGCCAGTAGTTCCACTAGCGGGAGAGGGTGGAGCACAGATACGCAGTATTTT.

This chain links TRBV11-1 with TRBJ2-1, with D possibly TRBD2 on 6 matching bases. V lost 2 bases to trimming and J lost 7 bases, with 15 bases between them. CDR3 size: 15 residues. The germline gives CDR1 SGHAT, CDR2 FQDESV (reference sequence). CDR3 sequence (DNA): TGTGCCAGCAGCTTACGCCGGGAGAAGGGAAATGAGCAGTTCTTC. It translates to CASSLRREKGNEQFF.

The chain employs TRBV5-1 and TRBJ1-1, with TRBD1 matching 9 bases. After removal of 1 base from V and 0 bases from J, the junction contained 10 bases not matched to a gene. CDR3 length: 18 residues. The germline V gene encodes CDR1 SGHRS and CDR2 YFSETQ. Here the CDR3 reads CASSLLGQGLGMNTEAFF. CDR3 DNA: TGCGCCAGCAGCTTGCTGGGACAGGGATTAGGGATGAACACTGAAGCTTTCTTT.

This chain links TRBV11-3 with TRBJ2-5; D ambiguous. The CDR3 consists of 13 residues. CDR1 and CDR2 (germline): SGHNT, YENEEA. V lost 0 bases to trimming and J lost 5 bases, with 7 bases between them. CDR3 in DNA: TGTGCCAGCAGCTTAGAAAACTGGGAGACCCAGTACTTC. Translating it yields CASSLENWETQYF.

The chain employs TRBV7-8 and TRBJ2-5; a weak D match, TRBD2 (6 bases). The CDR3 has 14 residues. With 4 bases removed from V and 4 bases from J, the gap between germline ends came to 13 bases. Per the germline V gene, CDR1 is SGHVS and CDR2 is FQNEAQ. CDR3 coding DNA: TGTGCCAGCAGCTCCGGCGGGATCGCAGAGACCCAGTACTTC. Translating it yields CASSSGGIAETQYF.

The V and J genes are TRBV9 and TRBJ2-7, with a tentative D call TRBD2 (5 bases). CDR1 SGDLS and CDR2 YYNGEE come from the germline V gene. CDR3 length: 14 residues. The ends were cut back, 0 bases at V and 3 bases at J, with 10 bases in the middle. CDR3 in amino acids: CASSVGAEVYEQYF. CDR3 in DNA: TGTGCCAGCAGCGTAGGGGCGGAGGTCTACGAGCAGTACTTC.

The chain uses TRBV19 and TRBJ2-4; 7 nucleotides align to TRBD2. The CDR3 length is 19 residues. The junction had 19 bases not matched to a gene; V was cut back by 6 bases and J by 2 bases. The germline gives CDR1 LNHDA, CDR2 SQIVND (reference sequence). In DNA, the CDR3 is TGTGCCAGTAGGCCGGGCTTAGCGGGTAGTCTCGGTCCCAAAAACATTCAGTACTTC. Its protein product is CASRPGLAGSLGPKNIQYF.

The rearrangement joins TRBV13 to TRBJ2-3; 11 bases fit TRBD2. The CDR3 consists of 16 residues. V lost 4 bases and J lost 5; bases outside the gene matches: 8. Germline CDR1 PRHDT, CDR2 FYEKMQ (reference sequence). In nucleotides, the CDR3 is TGTGCCAGCAGCTCGTTAGCGGGAGGGCTTATAGATACGCAGTATTTT. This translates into CASSSLAGGLIDTQYF.

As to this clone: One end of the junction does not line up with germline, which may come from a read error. CDR3 in amino acids: CATSRDNSLGDTIYF. DNA of the CDR3: TGTGCCACCAGCAGAGATAATTCTCTTGGAGACACCATATATTTT. V and J are TRBV15 and TRBJ1-3; no firm D call. This CDR3 spans 15 amino acids. Germline CDR1 is LNHNV and CDR2 is YYDKDF (reference sequence).

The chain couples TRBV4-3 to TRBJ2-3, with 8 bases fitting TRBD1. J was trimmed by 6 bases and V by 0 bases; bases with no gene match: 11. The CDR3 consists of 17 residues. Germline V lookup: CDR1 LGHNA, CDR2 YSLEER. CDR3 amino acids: CASSQDRQGLARDTQYF. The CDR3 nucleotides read TGCGCCAGCAGCCAAGATCGACAGGGGCTAGCCAGGGATACGCAGTATTTT.

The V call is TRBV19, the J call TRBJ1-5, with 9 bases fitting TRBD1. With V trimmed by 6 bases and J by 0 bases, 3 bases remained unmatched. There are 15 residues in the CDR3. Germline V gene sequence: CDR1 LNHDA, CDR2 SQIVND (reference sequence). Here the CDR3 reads CASRGQGHSNQPQHF. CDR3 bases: TGTGCCAGTAGGGGACAGGGACATAGCAATCAGCCCCAGCATTTT.

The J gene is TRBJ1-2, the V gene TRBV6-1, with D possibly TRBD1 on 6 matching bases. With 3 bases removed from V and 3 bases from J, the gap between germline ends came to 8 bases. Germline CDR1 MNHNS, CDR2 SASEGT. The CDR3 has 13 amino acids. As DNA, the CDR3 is TGTGCCAGCAGTGAGGGGGCCTACTATGGCTACACCTTC. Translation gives CASSEGAYYGYTF.

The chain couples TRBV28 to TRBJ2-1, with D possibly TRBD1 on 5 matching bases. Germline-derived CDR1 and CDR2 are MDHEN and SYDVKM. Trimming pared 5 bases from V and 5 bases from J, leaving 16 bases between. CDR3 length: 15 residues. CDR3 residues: CASSPPRQTNNEQFF. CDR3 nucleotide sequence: TGTGCCAGCAGTCCCCCGAGACAGACAAACAATGAGCAGTTCTTC.

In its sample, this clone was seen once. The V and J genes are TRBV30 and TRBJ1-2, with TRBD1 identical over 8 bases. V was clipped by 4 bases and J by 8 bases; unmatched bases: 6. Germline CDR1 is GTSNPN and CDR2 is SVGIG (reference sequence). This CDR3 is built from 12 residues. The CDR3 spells CAWTRQGTGYTF. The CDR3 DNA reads TGTGCCTGGACTCGACAGGGGACCGGCTACACCTTC.

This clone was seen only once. CDR3 sequence: CASSRTSGRVDTQYF. In nucleotides, the CDR3 is TGTGCCAGCAGTAGGACTAGCGGGAGAGTGGATACGCAGTATTTT. This rearrangement joins TRBV6-4 to TRBJ2-3, with 13 bases fitting TRBD2. The germline CDR1 and CDR2 sequences are MRHNA and SNTAGT. This CDR3 comprises 15 residues. After removal of 5 bases from V and 6 bases from J, the junction contained 5 bases not matched to a gene.

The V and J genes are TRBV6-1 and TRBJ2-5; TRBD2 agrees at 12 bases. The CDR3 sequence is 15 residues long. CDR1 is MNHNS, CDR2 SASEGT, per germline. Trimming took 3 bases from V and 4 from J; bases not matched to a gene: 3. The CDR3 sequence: CASSDLAGGPETQYF. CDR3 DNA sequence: TGTGCCAGCAGTGATCTAGCGGGAGGGCCAGAGACCCAGTACTTC.

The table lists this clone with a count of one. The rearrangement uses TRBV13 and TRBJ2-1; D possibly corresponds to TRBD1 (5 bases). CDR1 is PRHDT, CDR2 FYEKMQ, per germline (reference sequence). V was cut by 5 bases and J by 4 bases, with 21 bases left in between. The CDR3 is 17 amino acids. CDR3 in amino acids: CASSLILGRTKYNEQFF. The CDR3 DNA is TGTGCCAGCAGCCTAATCCTGGGGCGGACAAAATACAATGAGCAGTTCTTC.

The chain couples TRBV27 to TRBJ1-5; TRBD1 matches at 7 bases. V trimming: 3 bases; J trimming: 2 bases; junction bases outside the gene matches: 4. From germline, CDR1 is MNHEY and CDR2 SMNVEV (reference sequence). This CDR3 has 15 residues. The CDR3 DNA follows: TGTGCCAGCAGTTTCAAGGGGGCTCGCAATCAGCCCCAGCATTTT. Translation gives CASSFKGARNQPQHF.

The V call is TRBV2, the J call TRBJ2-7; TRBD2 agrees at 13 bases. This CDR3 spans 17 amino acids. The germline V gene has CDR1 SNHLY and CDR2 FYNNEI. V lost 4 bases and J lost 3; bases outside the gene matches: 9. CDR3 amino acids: CASSGNMGTSGNYEQYF. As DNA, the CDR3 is TGTGCCAGCAGTGGTAATATGGGGACTAGCGGGAACTACGAGCAGTACTTC.

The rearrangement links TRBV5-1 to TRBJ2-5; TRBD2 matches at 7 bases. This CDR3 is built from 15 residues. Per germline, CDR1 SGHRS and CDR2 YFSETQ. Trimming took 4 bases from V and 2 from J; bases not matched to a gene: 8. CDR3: CASSGGELGQETQYF. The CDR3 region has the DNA TGCGCCAGCAGCGGGGGGGAGCTCGGACAAGAGACCCAGTACTTC.

The chain's CDR3 is CSVTGGITGELFF. The CDR3 DNA reads TGCAGCGTTACAGGGGGGATAACCGGGGAGCTGTTTTTT. This chain connects TRBV29-1 to TRBJ2-2; TRBD1 agrees at 8 bases. This CDR3 is built from 13 residues. V lost 5 bases and J lost 5; bases outside the gene matches: 4. Germline values: CDR1 SQVTM, CDR2 ANQGSEA.

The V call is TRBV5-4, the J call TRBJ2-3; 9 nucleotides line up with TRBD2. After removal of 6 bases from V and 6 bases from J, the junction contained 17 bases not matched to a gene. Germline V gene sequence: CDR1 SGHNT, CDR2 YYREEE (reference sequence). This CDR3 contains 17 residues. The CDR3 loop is CASNSWSGGGGSDTQYF. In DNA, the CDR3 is TGTGCCAGCAATTCATGGTCGGGCGGGGGGGGTTCGGATACGCAGTATTTT.

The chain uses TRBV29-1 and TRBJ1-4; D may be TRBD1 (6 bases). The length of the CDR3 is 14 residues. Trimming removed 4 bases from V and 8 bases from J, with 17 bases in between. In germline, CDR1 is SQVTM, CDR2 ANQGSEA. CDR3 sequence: CSVGPQGLGEKLFF. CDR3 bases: TGCAGCGTTGGTCCCCAGGGGCTGGGAGAAAAACTGTTTTTT. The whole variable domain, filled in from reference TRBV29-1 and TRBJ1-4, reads SAVISQKPSRDICQRGTSLTIQCQVDSQVTMMFWYRQQPGQSLTLIATANQGSEATYESGFVIDKFPISRPNLTFSTLTVSNMSPEDSSIYLCSVGPQGLGEKLFFGSGTQLSVL.

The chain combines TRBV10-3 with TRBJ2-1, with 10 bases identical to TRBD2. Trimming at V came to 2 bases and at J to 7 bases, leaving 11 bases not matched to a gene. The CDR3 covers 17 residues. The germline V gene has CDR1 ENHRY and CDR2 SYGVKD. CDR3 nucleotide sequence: TGTGCCATCAGTGAGGCTTCCGGGACTAGCGCCCGAAATGAGCAGTTCTTC. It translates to CAISEASGTSARNEQFF.

DNA for the CDR3: TGTGCCAGTAGTATGGGACAGGGTTCGGGGGCCAACGTCCTGACTTTC. Translation gives CASSMGQGSGANVLTF. The chain recombines TRBV19 with TRBJ2-6, with 9 bases fitting TRBD1. After removal of 3 bases from V and 4 bases from J, the junction contained 4 bases not matched to a gene. The CDR3 contains 16 residues. Germline V gives CDR1 LNHDA, CDR2 SQIVND (reference sequence).